The 26 T cell receptor beta chains reported below all come from one sample, sequenced in a study of technical replicates of blood from several donors. The assay was immunoSEQ multiplex PCR, and TCRdb's table has in-frame clones only and misses some. This sample has some 60,000 clones, with 80% to 90% found just once. Sequenced sample: PBMCs. These receptors were obtained from a human donor in good health. Some clones in this sample may be carry-over from other donors' samples.

This chain connects TRBV7-8 to TRBJ2-5, with TRBD2 identical over 7 bases. The junction had 4 bases not matched to a gene; V was cut back by 1 base and J by 2 bases. The germline V gene encodes CDR1 SGHVS and CDR2 FQNEAQ. The CDR3 consists of 15 residues. The CDR3 sequence is CASSLVWTRQETQYF. As DNA, the CDR3 is TGTGCCAGCAGCTTAGTGTGGACTAGGCAAGAGACCCAGTACTTC.

The chain is built from TRBV2 and TRBJ1-2; D gene ambiguous. The V end was cut by 3 bases, the J end by 4 bases, with 3 bases between. Germline-derived CDR1 and CDR2 are SNHLY and FYNNEI. The CDR3 covers 11 residues. The CDR3 bases are TGTGCCAGCAGTGAGGCCTATGGCTACACCTTC. This gives the protein CASSEAYGYTF.

V and J are TRBV7-7 and TRBJ2-1; TRBD2 is a possible D gene (5 bases). CDR1 SSHAT and CDR2 FNYEAQ come from the germline V gene (reference sequence). The CDR3 is 11 residues long. V was cut by 5 bases and J by 10 bases, with 9 bases left in between. The CDR3 DNA reads TGTGCCAGCAGCGAGGAGGAGGAGCAGTTCTTC. Protein: CASSEEEEQFF.

The V call is TRBV4-1, the J call TRBJ2-2; 8 bases agree with TRBD2. Germline V gene sequence: CDR1 MGHRA, CDR2 YSYEKL. V gave up 5 bases and J gave up 0 bases; unmatched junction bases: 5. The CDR3 has 16 residues. CDR3 sequence: CASSECGGTNTGELFF. In DNA, the CDR3 is TGCGCCAGCAGCGAGTGCGGGGGGACGAACACCGGGGAGCTGTTTTTT.

This clone was found a few times. The rearrangement uses TRBV27 and TRBJ2-1; TRBD1 aligns across 7 bases. The CDR3 consists of 18 residues. V was pared by 4 bases and J by 3 bases, with 15 bases of the junction left unmatched. In germline, CDR1 is MNHEY, CDR2 SMNVEV (reference sequence). CDR3 bases: TGTGCCAGCAGTTCCGACCCTACAGGGGTCCCACGCTACAATGAGCAGTTCTTC. Protein: CASSSDPTGVPRYNEQFF.

This clone is a singleton in its sample. This chain uses TRBV5-1 with TRBJ1-2; 7 bases fit TRBD1. Unmatched junction bases numbered 7, after V lost 5 bases and J lost 3 bases. The CDR3 is 14 residues long. The germline CDR1 and CDR2 sequences are SGHRS and YFSETQ. The DNA for the CDR3 is TGCGCCAGCAGGGGGGCTGACAGGGACTATGGCTACACCTTC. Protein: CASRGADRDYGYTF.

The V gene is TRBV4-2, the J gene TRBJ2-2; the D is unclear. The V and J ends lost 3 bases and 2 bases respectively, with 10 bases between them. Germline CDR1 and CDR2: LGHNA and YNFKEQ. The CDR3 spans 15 residues. CDR3 loop: CASSHPRLNTGELFF. DNA for the CDR3: TGTGCCAGCAGCCACCCCAGACTCAACACCGGGGAGCTGTTTTTT.

The chain joins TRBV9 to TRBJ2-7; possible D gene TRBD2, 6 bases. Between the trimmed V and J ends, which lost 4 bases and 0 bases, there was a span of 14 bases. The V gene's germline CDR1 is SGDLS and CDR2 YYNGEE. The CDR3 extends over 15 amino acids. The CDR3 DNA follows: TGTGCCAGCAGCTTAGGGGCTAGCGCCTCCTACGAGCAGTACTTC. It is translated as CASSLGASASYEQYF.

This sequence joins TRBV18 and TRBJ1-2; no clear D. V was pared by 2 bases and J by 7 bases, with 17 bases between. The CDR3 runs to 15 residues. CDR1 is KGHSH, CDR2 LQKENI, per germline. The DNA of the CDR3 is TGTGCCAGCTCACCAGACTCCGTCAGCCTCCGTGGCTACACCTTC. As protein: CASSPDSVSLRGYTF.

V and J are TRBV19 and TRBJ1-5; 8 bases are a match to TRBD1. Germline V gene sequence: CDR1 LNHDA, CDR2 SQIVND (reference sequence). The CDR3 extends over 15 amino acids. V trimming: 5 bases; J trimming: 7 bases; junction bases outside the gene matches: 10. The DNA of the CDR3 is TGTGCCAGTAGTCACCTGGACAGGGTCCGACAGCCCCAGCATTTT. Amino acid sequence: CASSHLDRVRQPQHF. The full variable domain, its missing parts supplied by reference TRBV19 and TRBJ1-5, is DGGITQSPKYLFRKEGQNVTLSCEQNLNHDAMYWYRQDPGQGLRLIYYSQIVNDFQKGDIAEGYSVSREKKESFPLTVTSAQKNPTAFYLCASSHLDRVRQPQHFGDGTRLSIL.

In this sample, this clone turned up a few times. The chain uses TRBV7-2 and TRBJ1-2; D gene unclear. Germline V gene sequence: CDR1 SGHTA, CDR2 FQGNSA. This CDR3 has 12 residues. V dropped 5 bases and J dropped 4 bases, with 8 bases sitting between them. CDR3 coding DNA: TGTGCCAGCAGCCCCGAGGTCTATGGCTACACCTTC. Its protein is CASSPEVYGYTF.

The chain is built from TRBV4-3 and TRBJ2-2, with D unclear. Between the trimmed V and J ends, which lost 2 bases and 1 base, there was a span of 11 bases. Germline V gives CDR1 LGHNA, CDR2 YSLEER. There are 16 residues in the CDR3. CDR3 nucleotide sequence: TGCGCCAGCAGCCAATCGGCTAGGCTGAACACCGGGGAGCTGTTTTTT. This translates into CASSQSARLNTGELFF.

The rearrangement uses TRBV7-3 and TRBJ2-2; 11 nucleotides match TRBD2. Germline lookup yields CDR1 SGHTA and CDR2 FQGTGA. There are 16 residues in the CDR3. The V and J ends lost 5 bases and 5 bases, in that order; junction bases with no gene match: 7. The CDR3 is CASSANSGGGTGELFF. The CDR3 DNA follows: TGTGCCAGCAGCGCCAATAGCGGGGGGGGAACCGGGGAGCTGTTTTTT.

The V gene is TRBV9, the J gene TRBJ2-1; 7 nucleotides match TRBD2. The length of the CDR3 is 15 residues. From germline, CDR1 is SGDLS and CDR2 YYNGEE. The V segment lost 4 bases and the J segment 3 bases; nucleotides outside the gene matches: 7. DNA of the CDR3: TGTGCCAGCAGCTCTCGACTAGCCATCTACAATGAGCAGTTCTTC. It encodes CASSSRLAIYNEQFF.

V and J are TRBV7-9 and TRBJ2-7; D not resolved. V was pared by 3 bases and J by 3 bases, with 6 bases between. In germline, CDR1 is SEHNR, CDR2 FQNEAQ (reference sequence). There are 12 residues in the CDR3. The CDR3 DNA reads TGTGCCAGCAGCTTGACACTCTACGAGCAGTACTTC. Its translation is CASSLTLYEQYF.

The J gene is TRBJ1-4, the V gene TRBV12-5; TRBD1 aligns across 10 bases. V was pared by 10 bases and J by 8 bases, with 7 bases of the junction left unmatched. CDR1 and CDR2 from the germline V gene are LGHNT and FRNRAP. This CDR3 region has 13 residues. The CDR3 region is CATRGQGEEKLFF. In DNA, the CDR3 is TGTGCTACCCGAGGACAGGGGGAAGAAAAACTGTTTTTT.

This clone has just one count. The chain has TRBV18 and TRBJ2-2; weak D call: TRBD1 (6 bases). This CDR3 region has 15 residues. Germline V gene lookup returns CDR1 KGHSH and CDR2 LQKENI. V shed 3 bases and J shed 1 base, with 9 bases lying between them. CDR3 nucleotides: TGTGCCAGCTCACCCGGGACAAAGAACACCGGGGAGCTGTTTTTT. This gives the protein CASSPGTKNTGELFF.

This chain joins TRBV6-1 and TRBJ1-6, with TRBD1 matching 9 bases. CDR1 and CDR2 from the germline V gene are MNHNS and SASEGT. The V gene end was trimmed by 4 bases and the J gene end by 9 bases; junction bases not matched to a gene: 4. This CDR3 has 14 amino acids. CDR3 amino acids: CASSGDRDSSPLHF. The CDR3, as DNA: TGTGCCAGCAGTGGGGACAGGGACAGTTCACCCCTCCACTTT.

This sequence joins TRBV18 and TRBJ2-1; tentatively, D is TRBD1 (6 bases). V shed 1 base and J shed 3 bases, with 10 bases lying between them. The germline V gene encodes CDR1 KGHSH and CDR2 LQKENI. The CDR3 has 15 residues. The DNA for the CDR3 is TGTGCCAGCTCACCACGGACAGATGACTACAATGAGCAGTTCTTC. Protein: CASSPRTDDYNEQFF.

The chain links TRBV19 to TRBJ2-3, with 12 bases matching TRBD2. Germline V gives CDR1 LNHDA, CDR2 SQIVND (reference sequence). The CDR3 runs to 16 residues. V shed 7 bases, J shed 4 bases, and the junction held 9 bases outside the gene matches. CDR3 coding DNA: TGTGCCAGTAATAGTCTAGCGGGGGGGCGTGCAGATACGCAGTATTTT. Its protein product is CASNSLAGGRADTQYF.

The gene calls are TRBV4-2 and TRBJ1-2; 10 bases map to TRBD1. This CDR3 is 13 amino acids long. The V and J ends lost 1 base and 13 bases, in that order; junction bases with no gene match: 6. The V gene's germline CDR1 is LGHNA and CDR2 YNFKEQ. The CDR3 here is CASSQGGTGVPTF. CDR3 in DNA: TGTGCCAGCAGCCAAGGGGGGACAGGGGTTCCCACCTTC.

V gene TRBV19 combines with J gene TRBJ1-5, with 12 bases matching TRBD1. Germline V CDR1 and CDR2: LNHDA, SQIVND (reference sequence). The CDR3 consists of 14 residues. Germline trimming cut 4 bases from V and 7 bases from J; bases unmatched to any gene: 2. The CDR3 bases are TGTGCCAGTAGTAGAGGGACAGGGGGCCAGCCCCAGCATTTT. Protein: CASSRGTGGQPQHF.

This chain connects TRBV2 to TRBJ2-7; 8 positions agree with TRBD1. The CDR3 spans 13 residues. Germline lookup yields CDR1 SNHLY and CDR2 FYNNEI. The V and J ends lost 10 bases and 7 bases, in that order; junction bases with no gene match: 12. The CDR3 DNA sequence: TGTGCCACCGCGACAGGGGCGGTCCAGGAGCAGTACTTC. It translates to CATATGAVQEQYF.

The gene calls are TRBV7-8 and TRBJ2-7, with D possibly TRBD2 on 5 matching bases. V lost 0 bases to trimming and J lost 4 bases, with 13 bases between them. The CDR3 has 15 residues. Germline loops: CDR1 SGHVS, CDR2 FQNEAQ. The CDR3 region is CASSLAAGERYEQYF. The CDR3 DNA sequence: TGTGCCAGCAGCTTAGCGGCGGGTGAACGGTACGAGCAGTACTTC.

CDR3 sequence (DNA): TGTGCCAGTAGTCCCGTACGCGGGGGGGGGAACACCGGGGAGCTGTTTTTT. It translates to CASSPVRGGGNTGELFF. The chain couples TRBV19 to TRBJ2-2; 9 nucleotides agree with TRBD2. Trimming cost V 5 bases and J 1 base; bases outside gene matches: 8. Germline CDR1 LNHDA, CDR2 SQIVND (reference sequence). The CDR3 spans 17 residues.

This chain connects TRBV6-1 to TRBJ2-2, with TRBD2 matching 7 bases. Trimming cost V 4 bases and J 1 base; bases outside gene matches: 12. Per the germline V gene, CDR1 is MNHNS and CDR2 is SASEGT. The CDR3 contains 18 residues. Here the CDR3 DNA reads TGTGCCAGCAGTGGGGGGGTGTGGCTAGCGGAGAACACCGGGGAGCTGTTTTTT. This sequence encodes CASSGGVWLAENTGELFF.